Listed here are 5 T cell receptor beta chains from one sample, sequenced in a study of PD-1 blockade in classical Hodgkin lymphoma (dated by TCRdb to the early 2020s). Libraries were made using the immunoSEQ multiplex PCR assay. What TCRdb holds here is the immuneACCESS table cut down to in-frame rearrangements. Part of the clones is not present; checked against another copy, under half of the missing clones reflect an unresolved V gene, and the others are unexplained. In this sample the table shows fewer than 25,000 clones, around 80% of which occur a single time. Clones ranked in the top ten supply more than 8% of the sample. The time point label here, explained by the study, means: cycle 2 day 1 (C2D1) of nivolumab. Every trial patient had relapsed after autologous stem cell transplantation, and cohorts A, B and C differed in prior brentuximab vedotin exposure. The material sequenced was peripheral blood mononuclear cells (PBMCs), taken before the second cycle of nivolumab. The source of these receptors is a human donor with classical Hodgkin lymphoma.

In this sample, this clone turned up a few times. The V call is TRBV2, the J call TRBJ2-1; D gene uncertain. The CDR3 contains 15 residues. V lost 5 bases and J lost 0, with 11 bases in between. Germline V lookup: CDR1 SNHLY, CDR2 FYNNEI. The CDR3 DNA reads TGTGCCAGCAGTCTTAATCTCCCCTCCTACAATGAGCAGTTCTTC. It encodes CASSLNLPSYNEQFF.

The rearrangement joins TRBV4-3 to TRBJ1-3; maybe TRBD1 (5 bases). The V and J ends lost 2 bases and 11 bases respectively, with 13 bases between them. Looked up from germline, CDR1 is LGHNA and CDR2 is YSLEER. CDR3 size: 13 residues. The CDR3: CASSQMGESPIYF. The CDR3, as DNA: TGCGCCAGCAGCCAAATGGGGGAATCTCCCATATATTTT.

The CDR3 DNA sequence: TGCGCCAGCAGCTTGTGGCAATTCGGGCAGGGGAATTCACCCCTCCACTTT. Encoded protein: CASSLWQFGQGNSPLHF. J is TRBJ1-6 and V is TRBV5-1; TRBD1 is a possible D gene (6 bases). The V end was cut by 1 base, the J end by 7 bases, with 18 bases between. The CDR3 runs to 17 residues. Germline assignment: CDR1 SGHRS and CDR2 YFSETQ.

The CDR3 is CASSLGVGRPSYEQYF. As DNA, the CDR3 is TGTGCCAGCAGCTTGGGAGTTGGCAGGCCCTCCTACGAGCAGTACTTC. The chain recombines TRBV5-6 with TRBJ2-5; D uncertain. TRBJ2-7 matches the DNA end more closely, so the J call is doubtful. In germline, CDR1 is SGHDT, CDR2 YYEEEE. This CDR3 contains 16 residues.

The chain couples TRBV11-2 to TRBJ2-3; perhaps TRBD2 as D (5 bases). Germline V gene data show CDR1 as SGHAT and CDR2 as FQNNGV. The CDR3 has 13 residues. Between the trimmed V and J ends, which lost 1 base and 8 bases, there was a span of 10 bases. The CDR3 bases are TGTGCCAGCAGCTTAGGCTCGGGGAGTACGCAGTATTTT. The encoded protein is CASSLGSGSTQYF.